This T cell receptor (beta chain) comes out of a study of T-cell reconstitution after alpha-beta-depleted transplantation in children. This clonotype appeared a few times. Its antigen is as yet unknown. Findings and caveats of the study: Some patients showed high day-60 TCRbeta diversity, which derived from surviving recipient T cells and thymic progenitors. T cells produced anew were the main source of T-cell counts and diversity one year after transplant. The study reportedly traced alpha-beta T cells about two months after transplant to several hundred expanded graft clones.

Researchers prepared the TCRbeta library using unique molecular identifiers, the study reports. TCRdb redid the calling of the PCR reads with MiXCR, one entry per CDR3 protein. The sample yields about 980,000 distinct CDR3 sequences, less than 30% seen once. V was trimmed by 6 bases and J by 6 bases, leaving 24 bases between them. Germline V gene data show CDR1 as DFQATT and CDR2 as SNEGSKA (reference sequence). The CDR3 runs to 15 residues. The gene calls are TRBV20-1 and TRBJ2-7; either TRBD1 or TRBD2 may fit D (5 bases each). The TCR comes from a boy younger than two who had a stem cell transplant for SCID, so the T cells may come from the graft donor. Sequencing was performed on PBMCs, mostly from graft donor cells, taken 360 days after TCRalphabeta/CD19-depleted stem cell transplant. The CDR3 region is CSALPGASHPSEQYF. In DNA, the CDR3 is TGCAGTGCGTTACCCGGGGCTTCGCATCCCTCCGAGCAGTACTTC.